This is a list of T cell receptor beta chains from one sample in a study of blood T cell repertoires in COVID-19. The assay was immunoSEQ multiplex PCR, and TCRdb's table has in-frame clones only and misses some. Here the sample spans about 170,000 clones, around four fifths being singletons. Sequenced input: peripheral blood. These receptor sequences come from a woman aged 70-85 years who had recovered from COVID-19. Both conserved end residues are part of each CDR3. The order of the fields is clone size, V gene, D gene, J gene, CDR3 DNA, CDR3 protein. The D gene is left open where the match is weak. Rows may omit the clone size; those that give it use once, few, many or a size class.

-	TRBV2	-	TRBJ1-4	TGTGCCATCATGTGGGGGGGCGGTGAAAAACTGTTTTTT	CAIMWGGGEKLFF
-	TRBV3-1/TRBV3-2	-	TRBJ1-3	TGTGCCAGCAGCCAAGACGGCGGCGGGGGGGTGAGTCCTGGAAACACCATATATTTT	CASSQDGGGGVSPGNTIYF
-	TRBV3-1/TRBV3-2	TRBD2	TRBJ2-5	TGTGCCAGCAGCCAAGACGGCGGGACTAGCGTTCGAGAGACCCAGTACTTC	CASSQDGGTSVRETQYF
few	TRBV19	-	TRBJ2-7	TGTGCCAGTAGTGACCCCAGGGGGGCCTCCTACGAGCAGTACTTC	CASSDPRGASYEQYF
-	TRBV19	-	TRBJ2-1	TGTGCCAGTAGTACTAGCCGGTATCGGAATGAGCAGTTCTTC	CASSTSRYRNEQFF
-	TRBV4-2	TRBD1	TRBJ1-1	TGTGCCAGCAGCCAGGAAAACGACAGGGTGGGGACTGAAGCTTTCTTT	CASSQENDRVGTEAFF
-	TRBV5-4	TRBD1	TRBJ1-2	TGTGCCAGCAGCCCTGCGGGGACAGGGACATATGGCTACACCTTC	CASSPAGTGTYGYTF
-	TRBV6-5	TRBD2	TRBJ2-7	TGTGCCACCCGGACTAGCGGGAGCTACGAGCAGTACTTC	CATRTSGSYEQYF
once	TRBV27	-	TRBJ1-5	TGTGCCAGCAGTTTATCGGGCAGGCTTAGCAATCAGCCCCAGCATTTT	CASSLSGRLSNQPQHF
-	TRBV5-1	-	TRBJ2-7	TGCGCCAGCAGCTTGGGGCGGACAACCTACGAGCAGTACTTC	CASSLGRTTYEQYF
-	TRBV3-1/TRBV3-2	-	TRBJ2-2	TGTGCCAGCAGGCGGGACACCGGGGAGCTGTTTTTT	CASRRDTGELFF
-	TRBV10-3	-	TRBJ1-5	TGTGCCATCAGTGAGACTGGGGGGTCCGGCCAGCCCCAGCATTTT	CAISETGGSGQPQHF
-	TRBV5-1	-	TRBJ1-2	TGCGCCAGCAGCTTAGAGGGCTCTAAATTCTATGGCTACACCTTC	CASSLEGSKFYGYTF
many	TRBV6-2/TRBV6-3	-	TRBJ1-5	TGTGCCAGCAGTAAACAGGACGGTGGTCAGCATTTT	CASSKQDGGQHF
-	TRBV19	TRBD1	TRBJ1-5	TGTGCCAGTAACAGAGGGACAGGGTGGAATCAGCCCCAGCATTTT	CASNRGTGWNQPQHF
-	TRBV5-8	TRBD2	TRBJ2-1	TGTGCCAGCAGCCCCACCGGGACTAGCGGGGGTGAGCAGTTCTTC	CASSPTGTSGGEQFF
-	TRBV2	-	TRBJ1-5	TGTGCCAGCAGTGAGGAGGCGAATCAGCCCCAGCATTTT	CASSEEANQPQHF
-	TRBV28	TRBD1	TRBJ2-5	TGTGCCAGCAGTCCTTGGACAGGCGAAGAGACCCAGTACTTC	CASSPWTGEETQYF
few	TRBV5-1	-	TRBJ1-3	TGCGCCAGCAGCCTAGGACATTACTCTGGAAACACCATATATTTT	CASSLGHYSGNTIYF
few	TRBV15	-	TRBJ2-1	TGTGCCACCACACCGAGACTAGGGGGGGATGAGCAGTTCTTC	CATTPRLGGDEQFF
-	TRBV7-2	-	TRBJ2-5	TGTGCCAGCAGCCCAGGGTGGAGCCAAGAGACCCAGTACTTC	CASSPGWSQETQYF
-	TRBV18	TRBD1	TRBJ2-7	TGTGCCAGCTCACCCGAAACAGGGGGCGGGCAGTACTTC	CASSPETGGGQYF
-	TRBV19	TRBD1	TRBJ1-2	TGTGCCAGTAGTAAGGACAGGGCGGGAGGCTACACCTTC	CASSKDRAGGYTF
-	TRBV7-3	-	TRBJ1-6	TGTGCCAGCAGCTTAAGAGGGCCGGATTCACCCCTCCACTTT	CASSLRGPDSPLHF
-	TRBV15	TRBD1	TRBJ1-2	TGTGCCACCAGCAGAGGCCCTTTAACAGGGGGGGAGGGCTACACCTTC	CATSRGPLTGGEGYTF
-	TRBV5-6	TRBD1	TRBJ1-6	TGTGCCAGCAGCTTGCCGGGACAGTTTAATTCACCCCTCCACTTT	CASSLPGQFNSPLHF
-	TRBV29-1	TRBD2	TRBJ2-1	TGCAGCGTTTCAGGTGGGCGGGAGGGGATCTCCTACAATGAGCAGTTCTTC	CSVSGGREGISYNEQFF
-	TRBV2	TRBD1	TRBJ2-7	TGTGCCAGCAGTGGGGACAGGGGGCTATCTTACGAGCAGTACTTC	CASSGDRGLSYEQYF
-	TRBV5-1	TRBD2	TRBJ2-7	TGCGCCAGCAGCCTTAGCGGGAGGCTCGAGCAGTACTTC	CASSLSGRLEQYF
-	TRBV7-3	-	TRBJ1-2	TGTGCCAGCAGCTTAAAGGCGGGGGCTAACTATGGCTACACCTTC	CASSLKAGANYGYTF
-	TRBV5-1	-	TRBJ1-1	TGCGCCAGCAGCTCGGGGCGGGGGAACACTGAAGCTTTCTTT	CASSSGRGNTEAFF
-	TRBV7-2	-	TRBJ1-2	TGTGCCAGCAGCTTAGGCGGCGGCTATGGCTACACCTTC	CASSLGGGYGYTF
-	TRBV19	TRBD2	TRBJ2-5	TGTGCCAGTGGGACTAGCGGAGGTGGGGAGACCCAGTACTTC	CASGTSGGGETQYF
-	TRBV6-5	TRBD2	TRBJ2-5	TGTGCCAGCAGCCAACTAGCGGGGGGAGAGACCCAGTACTTC	CASSQLAGGETQYF
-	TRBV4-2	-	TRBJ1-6	TGTGCCAGCAGCCAACCCGGTTCACCCCTCCACTTT	CASSQPGSPLHF
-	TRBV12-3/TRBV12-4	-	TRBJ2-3	TGTGCCAGCAGACGGGGACTGTCAGATACGCAGTATTTT	CASRRGLSDTQYF
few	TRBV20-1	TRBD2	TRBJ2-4	TGCAGTGCTAGTTCGCGGGAGGGCGGGGGAAACATTCAGTACTTC	CSASSREGGGNIQYF
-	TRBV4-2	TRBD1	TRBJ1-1	TGTGCCAGCAGGGGACAGGGTGCCGCCACTGAAGCTTTCTTT	CASRGQGAATEAFF
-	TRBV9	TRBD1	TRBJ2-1	TGTGCCAGCAGCGTAGGACAGGGCGGGTTCGACAATGAGCAGTTCTTC	CASSVGQGGFDNEQFF
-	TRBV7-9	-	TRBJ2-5	TGTGCCAGCACAGCCCAGGGGGGCTGGGAAGAGACCCAGTACTTC	CASTAQGGWEETQYF
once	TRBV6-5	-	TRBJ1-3	TGTGCCAGCAGTTACGACAGGGGAAACACCATATATTTT	CASSYDRGNTIYF
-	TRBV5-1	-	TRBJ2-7	TGCGCCAGCAGCTTGGGCGTCTTACTAAACTACGAGCAGTACTTC	CASSLGVLLNYEQYF